This T cell receptor beta chain was sequenced during a study of blood T cell repertoires in COVID-19. The authors' processing: Reference gene primers were amplified, and this amplification served to estimate nucleated cell counts. Some clones are missing from TCRdb's copy, which holds only in-frame ones; the method was immunoSEQ multiplex PCR. Clone size and the V and J calls come from that table; the DNA yielded D and trimming. This table has 360,000 or so clones, under 85% appearing once. The germline CDR1 and CDR2 sequences are SGHTA and FQGNSA. V was cut by 5 bases and J by 3 bases, with 14 bases left in between. The CDR3 is 14 amino acids. Grouping used clinical history reported by participants in a survey and questionnaire.

The chain is built from TRBV7-2 and TRBJ2-7; a weak D match, TRBD2 (5 bases). Specimen: PBMCs or T cells enriched from blood (not recorded which). The sequence was obtained from a woman between 45 and 65 years old who had recovered from COVID-19. DNA of the CDR3: TGTGCCAGCAGCACCCGGACTGAGTACTACGAGCAGTACTTC. Amino acids: CASSTRTEYYEQYF. Combining the CDR3 with reference TRBV7-2 and TRBJ2-7 gives the whole variable domain GAGVSQSPSNKVTEKGKDVELRCDPISGHTALYWYRQSLGQGLEFLIYFQGNSAPDKSGLPSDRFSAERTGGSVSTLTIQRTQQEDSAVYLCASSTRTEYYEQYFGPGTRLTVT.